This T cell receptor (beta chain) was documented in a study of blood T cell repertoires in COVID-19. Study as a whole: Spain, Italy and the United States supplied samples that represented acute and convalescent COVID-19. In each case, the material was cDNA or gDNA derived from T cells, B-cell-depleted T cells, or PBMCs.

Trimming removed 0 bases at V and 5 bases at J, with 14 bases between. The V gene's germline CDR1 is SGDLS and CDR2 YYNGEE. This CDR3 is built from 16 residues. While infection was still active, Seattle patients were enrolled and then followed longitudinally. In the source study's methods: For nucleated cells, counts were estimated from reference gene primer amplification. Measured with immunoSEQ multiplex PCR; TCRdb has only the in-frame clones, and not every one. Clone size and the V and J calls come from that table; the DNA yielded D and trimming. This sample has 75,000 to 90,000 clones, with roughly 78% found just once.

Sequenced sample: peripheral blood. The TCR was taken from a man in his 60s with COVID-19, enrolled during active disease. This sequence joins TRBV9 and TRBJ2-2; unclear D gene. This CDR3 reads CASSVEAGFWTGELFF. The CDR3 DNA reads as TGTGCCAGCAGCGTAGAAGCCGGGTTCTGGACCGGGGAGCTGTTTTTT.